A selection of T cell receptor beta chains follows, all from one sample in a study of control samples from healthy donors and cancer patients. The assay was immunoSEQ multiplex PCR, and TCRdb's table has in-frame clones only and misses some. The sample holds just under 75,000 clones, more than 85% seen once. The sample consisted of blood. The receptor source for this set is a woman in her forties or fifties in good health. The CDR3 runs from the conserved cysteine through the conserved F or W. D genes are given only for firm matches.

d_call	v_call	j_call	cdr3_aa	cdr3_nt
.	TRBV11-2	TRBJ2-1	CASSFGIRGNEQFF	TGTGCCAGCAGCTTTGGTATTCGGGGCAATGAGCAGTTCTTC
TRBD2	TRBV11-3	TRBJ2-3	CASGTSGTTDTQYF	TGTGCCAGCGGGACTAGCGGGACCACAGATACGCAGTATTTT
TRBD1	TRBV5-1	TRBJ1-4	CASSPAGTGSEKLFF	TGCGCCAGCAGCCCGGCCGGGACAGGGTCCGAAAAACTGTTTTTT
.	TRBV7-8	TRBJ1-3	CASSQVRRNTIYF	TGTGCCAGCAGCCAGGTTAGGCGGAACACCATATATTTT
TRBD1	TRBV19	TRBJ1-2	CASSPTGTGTYGYTF	TGTGCCAGTAGCCCAACCGGGACAGGGACCTATGGCTACACCTTC
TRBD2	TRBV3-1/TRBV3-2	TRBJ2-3	CASSRGTSGSTGTQYF	TGTGCCAGCAGCCGAGGGACTAGCGGCTCCACGGGTACGCAGTATTTT
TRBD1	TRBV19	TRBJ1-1	CATEPGQGNREAFF	TGTGCCACAGAACCGGGACAGGGGAACAGGGAAGCTTTCTTT
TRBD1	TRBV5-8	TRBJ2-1	CASSLVGTGIHEQFF	TGTGCCAGCAGCTTGGTTGGGACAGGGATACATGAGCAGTTCTTC
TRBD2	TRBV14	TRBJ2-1	CASSQDSRTSWDEQFF	TGTGCCAGCAGCCAAGATTCAAGGACTAGTTGGGATGAGCAGTTCTTC
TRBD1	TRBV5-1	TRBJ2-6	CASSPLGTGSLGSGANVLTF	TGCGCCAGCAGCCCGCTCGGGACAGGGTCATTGGGGTCTGGGGCCAACGTCCTGACTTTC
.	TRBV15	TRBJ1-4	CATSRDAGGYASNEKLFF	TGTGCCACCAGCAGAGATGCGGGGGGATACGCTTCTAATGAAAAACTGTTTTTT
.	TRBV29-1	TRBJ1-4	CSVVLPGQSNEKLFF	TGCAGCGTTGTACTACCCGGACAGAGTAATGAAAAACTGTTTTTT
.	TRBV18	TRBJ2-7	CASSPSGAYEQYF	TGTGCCAGCTCACCATCGGGGGCCTACGAGCAGTACTTC
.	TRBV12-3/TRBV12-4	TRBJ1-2	CASSDGSWGYTF	TGTGCCAGCAGCGACGGTTCCTGGGGCTACACCTTC
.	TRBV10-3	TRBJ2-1	CAISEGPPPRQFF	TGTGCCATCAGTGAGGGCCCCCCACCCCGTCAGTTCTTC
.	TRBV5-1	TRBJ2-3	CASSPRAIADTQYF	TGCGCCAGCAGCCCGAGAGCGATTGCAGATACGCAGTATTTT
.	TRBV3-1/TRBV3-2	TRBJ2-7	CASSQDRGARWSEQYF	TGTGCCAGCAGCCAAGATCGGGGTGCCCGCTGGAGTGAGCAGTACTTC
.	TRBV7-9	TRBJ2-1	CASSLARYEQFF	TGTGCCAGCAGCTTAGCCCGATATGAGCAGTTCTTC
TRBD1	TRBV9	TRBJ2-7	CASSARRDRGGEQYF	TGTGCCAGCAGCGCCCGAAGGGACAGGGGCGGCGAGCAGTACTTC
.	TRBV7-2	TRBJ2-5	CASSFSIQETQYF	TGTGCCAGCAGCTTCTCTATTCAAGAGACCCAGTACTTC
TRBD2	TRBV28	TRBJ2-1	CASTGRALGEGNEQFF	TGTGCCAGCACCGGGAGGGCATTAGGGGAGGGCAATGAGCAGTTCTTC
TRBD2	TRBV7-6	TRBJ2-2	CASRYPGGGLNTGELFF	TGTGCCAGCAGATACCCTGGGGGGGGTCTGAACACCGGGGAGCTGTTTTTT
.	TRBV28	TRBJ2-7	CASNRWSQEYEQYF	TGTGCCAGCAATAGGTGGTCGCAGGAGTACGAGCAGTACTTC
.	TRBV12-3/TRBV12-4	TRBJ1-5	CASTDTNQPQHF	TGTGCCAGCACGGACACTAATCAGCCCCAGCATTTT
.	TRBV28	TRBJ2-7	CASSIRSGLIYEQYF	TGTGCCAGCAGTATTAGAAGCGGGCTAATCTACGAGCAGTACTTC
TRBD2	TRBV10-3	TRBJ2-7	CAISAGTSGYEQYF	TGTGCCATCAGTGCCGGGACTAGCGGCTACGAGCAGTACTTC